This TCR beta chain stems from a study of OX40 agonist ivuxolimab in advanced cancers. A note on the overall study: Ivuxolimab was a fully human IgG2 agonistic monoclonal antibody targeting the costimulatory receptor OX40 (CD134). The monotherapy dose-escalation portion (N of about 49 patients) of the phase I ivuxolimab trial is reported in the paper. Partial responses occurred in three dose-escalation patients: two with cutaneous melanoma and one with hepatocellular carcinoma. Patients were allowed to have had prior anti-PD-1, anti-PD-L1 or anti-CTLA-4 therapy, and 40% of the dose-escalation patients had been treated with checkpoint inhibitors. Among the roughly 50 dose-escalation patients, about 20 had hepatocellular carcinoma, 15 or so melanoma, 9 renal cell carcinoma and 9 head and neck cancer. Peripheral TCRbeta sequencing was intended to test whether TCR sequence diversity was altered and clonal T-cell expansion was caused by ivuxolimab. A male proportion of around 83% and a mean age of 60 years, ranging from about 23 to 90, were recorded for the dose-escalation cohort. Intravenous ivuxolimab was administered to patients every 2 weeks at six dose levels: 0.01, 0.1, 0.3, 1.5, 3 and 10 mg/kg. Study-wide findings and limitations: The antigen specificity of the peripheral T cells that underwent clonal expansion was not determined. Partial responders in the 0.1-3.0 mg/kg groups had among the lowest normalized peripheral clonal expansion, especially among CD8+ T cells. Low levels of normalized T-cell clonal expansion were also seen in some patients who did not respond. At doses from 0.1 to 3.0 mg/kg, clonal expansion was seen in both CD4+ and CD8+ blood T cells between baseline and week 6. After ivuxolimab, expanded clones were on average more numerous among CD8+ T cells than among CD4+ T cells.

The germline V gene yields MNHEY for CDR1 and SVGAGI for CDR2. The CDR3 runs 15 residues from the cysteine to the phenylalanine. Only the CDR3 DNA stays, 45 bases, in frame from base 1. Points on this clone: The antigen this receptor binds is unknown. Mismatch with germline at one junction end may stem from a read error.

The trial excluded patients who had a history of autoimmune disease or were on systemic immunosuppression. Peripheral blood for TCR sequencing was collected from all dose cohorts at baseline, on cycle 4 day 1, and on cycle 7 day 1. The samples were taken from a phase I, first-in-human, multicenter, open-label dose-escalation trial of ivuxolimab. Adults with locally advanced or metastatic melanoma, renal cell, hepatocellular, or head and neck squamous cell carcinoma were enrolled in the trial. Before TCR sequencing, CD4+ T cells and CD8+ T cells from peripheral blood were sorted into separate populations. For sequencing of the TCRbeta CDR3 region, genomic DNA was extracted from the sorted cells. TCRbeta CDR3 regions were sequenced using the immunoSEQ Assay. TCRdb provides this immuneACCESS table in a form limited to in-frame rearrangements. Some clones are lacking; in checked studies, under half of them reflect an unresolved V gene, and why the rest are absent is not known. Recorded for this sample are tens of thousands of clones; 75% to 90% of them occurred a single time. Clones ranked in the top ten supply 15% to 20% of the sample.

The chain employs TRBV6-5 and TRBJ2-1, and 10 bases in between align with TRBD2. The origin of this receptor is an adult with an advanced solid tumor such as melanoma, head and neck, liver or kidney cancer. Sequenced here: CD4+ or CD8+ T cells sorted from blood, sampled in a trial of the OX40 agonist ivuxolimab. The sequence in DNA is TGTGCCAGCAGTGACTCTAGCGGGAGCTACAATGAGCAGTTCTTC. Its product reads: CASSDSSGSYNEQFF.